The 31 T cell receptor beta chains given below trace back to one sample, sequenced in a study of T cell responses to AZD1222 COVID-19 vaccine. Sequencing used immunoSEQ multiplex PCR; TCRdb keeps in-frame clones, though not all of them. The sample includes 170,000 or so clones, around 88% of them seen just once. This specimen was peripheral blood, taken 28 days after the second AZD1222 dose. These receptors originate from an adult who received the AZD1222 COVID-19 vaccine.

The chain joins TRBV6-5 to TRBJ1-5, with 9 nucleotides matching TRBD1. Per the germline V gene, CDR1 is MNHEY and CDR2 is SVGAGI. V shed 6 bases and J 3 bases; nucleotides not matched to a gene: 6. The CDR3 is made up of 15 amino acids. CDR3 DNA sequence: TGTGCCAGCAGAGTAGACAGGGGGAACAATCAGCCCCAGCATTTT. Its protein product is CASRVDRGNNQPQHF.

The rearrangement links TRBV5-5 to TRBJ1-4, with 7 bases that match TRBD1. Germline values: CDR1 SGHKS, CDR2 YYEKEE (reference sequence). This CDR3 has 14 residues. V was pared by 4 bases and J by 5 bases, with 5 bases of the junction left unmatched. CDR3 residues: CASSPLTGNEKLFF. In DNA, the CDR3 is TGTGCCAGCAGCCCCCTGACAGGGAATGAAAAACTGTTTTTT. Full variable domain (remainder filled in from reference TRBV5-5 and TRBJ1-4): DAGVTQSPTHLIKTRGQQVTLRCSPISGHKSVSWYQQVLGQGPQFIFQYYEKEERGRGNFPDRFSARQFPNYSSELNVNALLLGDSALYLCASSPLTGNEKLFFGSGTQLSVL.

The rearrangement links TRBV28 to TRBJ2-7; tentative D call: TRBD2 (5 bases). V dropped 2 bases and J dropped 3 bases, with 17 bases sitting between them. Looked up from germline, CDR1 is MDHEN and CDR2 is SYDVKM. The CDR3 is 16 residues long. CDR3: CASSLVGSSVYYEQYF. DNA of the CDR3: TGTGCCAGCAGTTTAGTAGGAAGTAGCGTCTACTACGAGCAGTACTTC. The full variable domain, with the rest looked up from reference TRBV28 and TRBJ2-7, is DVKVTQSSRYLVKRTGEKVFLECVQDMDHENMFWYRQDPGLGLRLIYFSYDVKMKEKGDIPEGYSVSREKKERFSLILESASTNQTSMYLCASSLVGSSVYYEQYFGPGTRLTVT.

The CDR3: CASSESIGPQGEQYF. The CDR3, as DNA: TGTGCCAGCAGTGAATCAATTGGACCCCAAGGCGAGCAGTACTTC. The chain employs TRBV25-1 and TRBJ2-7; D is undetermined. Trimming took off 1 base at V and 6 bases at J, with 16 bases between the two ends. CDR3 length equals 15 residues. Looked up from germline, CDR1 is MGHDK and CDR2 is SYGVNS.

V is TRBV6-5 and J is TRBJ2-5, with TRBD1 identical over 8 bases. The germline V gene encodes CDR1 MNHEY and CDR2 SVGAGI. The CDR3 is 14 amino acids. Trimming took 6 bases from V and 5 from J; bases not matched to a gene: 8. This chain's CDR3 is CASSLAGGLETQYF. For the CDR3, the DNA is TGTGCCAGCAGCTTAGCAGGGGGCCTGGAGACCCAGTACTTC.

V usage is TRBV6-5 and J usage is TRBJ2-5, with TRBD1 matching 7 bases. V was pared by 5 bases and J by 7 bases, with 10 bases of the junction left unmatched. Germline V lookup: CDR1 MNHEY, CDR2 SVGAGI. The CDR3 spans 14 residues. CDR3 bases: TGTGCCAGCAGTCAGGACAGGTCCGTAGGGACCCAGTACTTC. Translating gives CASSQDRSVGTQYF.

The rearrangement uses TRBV5-6 and TRBJ2-1, with D possibly matching TRBD2 (6 bases). Germline V gene data show CDR1 as SGHDT and CDR2 as YYEEEE. CDR3 size: 14 residues. V dropped 4 bases and J dropped 5 bases, with 13 bases sitting between them. CDR3 loop: CASSPGAGHNEQFF. The CDR3 DNA reads as TGTGCCAGCAGCCCTGGGGCGGGACACAATGAGCAGTTCTTC.

Written as DNA, the CDR3 is TGTGCCAGCAGCCAGCGGGACAGGGGGCTGAACACTGAAGCTTTCTTT. Amino acids: CASSQRDRGLNTEAFF. V is TRBV3-1 (or the pseudogene TRBV3-2) and J is TRBJ1-1; 12 bases match TRBD1. CDR3 length: 16 amino acids. CDR1 is LGHDT, CDR2 YNNKEL, per germline (reference sequence). The J segment lost 0 bases and the V segment lost 3 bases, leaving 2 bases of the junction unmatched.

This chain links TRBV12-3 or TRBV12-4 with TRBJ1-2; TRBD1 might be the D (5 bases). The CDR3 consists of 13 residues. Trimming cost V 5 bases and J 8 bases, with 15 bases left between them. CDR3 DNA: TGTGCCAGCAGTAATGGGGGGGGTCGAGGCTACACCTTC. Translated: CASSNGGGRGYTF.

This clone was seen a few times. The junction departs from germline at one end; a sequencing error may be responsible. The genes are TRBV7-7 and TRBJ2-2; 7 nucleotides match TRBD1. The CDR3 contains 16 residues. CDR1 and CDR2 (germline): SSHAT, FNYEAQ (reference sequence). The CDR3 DNA follows: TGTGCTAGCAGCTCCGGCCGACAGGGTCGGACCGGGGAGCTGTTTTTT. Amino acids: CASSSGRQGRTGELFF.

Concerning this clone: Additional DNA sequences in this sample encode the identical CDR3. The rearrangement joins TRBV19 to TRBJ1-5, with 10 bases identical to TRBD1. The germline gives CDR1 LNHDA, CDR2 SQIVND (reference sequence). The CDR3 length is 15 residues. The V segment lost 5 bases and the J segment 4 bases; nucleotides outside the gene matches: 5. DNA for the CDR3: TGTGCCAGTAGTCTCTGGACAGGGGGTAATCAGCCCCAGCATTTT. The encoded protein is CASSLWTGGNQPQHF.

This clone has just one count. This chain connects TRBV27 to TRBJ1-3; 9 bases are a match to TRBD1. The CDR3 is made up of 19 amino acids. The V segment lost 3 bases and the J segment 2 bases; nucleotides outside the gene matches: 14. CDR1 is MNHEY, CDR2 SMNVEV, per germline (reference sequence). The chain's CDR3 is CASSLEGQGRPSPGNTIYF. In DNA form, the CDR3 reads TGTGCCAGCAGTTTGGAGGGACAGGGAAGACCCAGTCCTGGAAACACCATATATTTT.

V usage is TRBV12-5 and J usage is TRBJ2-2; D remains unclear. The CDR3 is 12 amino acids. In germline, CDR1 is LGHNT, CDR2 FRNRAP. The V end was cut by 8 bases, the J end by 4 bases, with 8 bases between. CDR3 region: CASRHPTGELFF. The CDR3 DNA is TGTGCTAGTCGACACCCCACCGGGGAGCTGTTTTTT.

The chain links TRBV5-4 to TRBJ1-4, with 7 positions matching TRBD1. After removal of 4 bases from V and 6 bases from J, the junction contained 3 bases not matched to a gene. Germline loops: CDR1 SGHNT, CDR2 YYREEE (reference sequence). This CDR3 comprises 13 residues. CDR3 sequence reads: CASSPQGDEKLFF. The CDR3 nucleotides read TGTGCCAGCAGCCCCCAGGGGGATGAAAAACTGTTTTTT.

This sequence joins TRBV5-8 and TRBJ2-3; tentative D call: TRBD2 (5 bases). Looked up from germline, CDR1 is SGHTS and CDR2 is YDEGEE. The CDR3 totals 15 residues. V was clipped by 4 bases and J by 2 bases, with 14 bases between them. As DNA, the CDR3 is TGTGCCAGCAGCCCCGGGGTGAGATTCACAGATACGCAGTATTTT. It yields the protein CASSPGVRFTDTQYF.

V and J are TRBV6-5 and TRBJ2-1; D perhaps matches TRBD2 (6 bases). V was pared by 5 bases and J by 6 bases, with 17 bases between. Germline V gene sequence: CDR1 MNHEY, CDR2 SVGAGI. This CDR3 comprises 15 residues. CDR3 loop: CASSPPGLGRNEQFF. CDR3 bases: TGTGCCAGCAGTCCGCCGGGACTGGGCCGCAATGAGCAGTTCTTC.

The genes are TRBV25-1 and TRBJ2-6; 8 bases are shared with TRBD1. V lost 10 bases to trimming and J lost 0 bases; unmatched junction nucleotides: 11. CDR1 and CDR2 from the germline V gene are MGHDK and SYGVNS. The CDR3 loop spans 17 amino acids. This CDR3 reads CATYGRQGTSGANVLTF. CDR3 sequence (DNA): TGTGCCACTTACGGAAGACAGGGGACCTCTGGGGCCAACGTCCTGACTTTC.

This clone appeared a single time. The gene calls are TRBV6-4 and TRBJ1-2; tentative D call: TRBD1 (5 bases). The CDR3 sequence is 14 residues long. CDR1 is MRHNA and CDR2 is SNTAGT in the germline V gene. V lost 7 bases to trimming and J lost 0 bases, with 12 bases between them. CDR3 region: CASKGDGSNYGYTF. The CDR3 DNA reads TGTGCCAGCAAAGGGGACGGATCTAACTATGGCTACACCTTC.

This chain uses TRBV19 with TRBJ2-5; 10 bases match TRBD1. The J segment lost 2 bases and the V segment lost 4 bases, leaving 7 bases of the junction unmatched. CDR1 and CDR2 from the germline V gene are LNHDA and SQIVND (reference sequence). The CDR3 is made up of 16 amino acids. Written as DNA, the CDR3 is TGTGCCAGTAGTACCCGGACAGGGGGTTCTCAAGAGACCCAGTACTTC. Translation gives CASSTRTGGSQETQYF.

The rearrangement links TRBV2 to TRBJ2-7; D unclear. CDR1 and CDR2 (germline): SNHLY, FYNNEI. The CDR3 covers 11 residues. V was clipped by 11 bases and J by 0 bases, with 8 bases between them. In nucleotides, the CDR3 is TGTGCCGGTGCAGTCTCCTACGAGCAGTACTTC. Its protein is CAGAVSYEQYF. Combining the CDR3 with reference TRBV2 and TRBJ2-7 gives the whole variable domain EPEVTQTPSHQVTQMGQEVILRCVPISNHLYFYWYRQILGQKVEFLVSFYNNEISEKSEIFDDQFSVERPDGSNFTLKIRSTKLEDSAMYFCAGAVSYEQYFGPGTRLTVT.

The chain recombines TRBV15 with TRBJ2-7; D gene uncertain. The CDR3 runs 16 residues. V dropped 0 bases and J dropped 0 bases, with 12 bases sitting between them. Looked up from germline, CDR1 is LNHNV and CDR2 is YYDKDF (reference sequence). Written as DNA, the CDR3 is TGTGCCACCAGCAGAGATCCGGGCGGTCGCTCCTACGAGCAGTACTTC. It encodes CATSRDPGGRSYEQYF.

The V gene is TRBV5-1, the J gene TRBJ1-2, with a weak D call TRBD1 (6 bases). Germline V gene data show CDR1 as SGHRS and CDR2 as YFSETQ. Deletions cut 0 bases from V and 2 bases from J, with 8 bases between. The CDR3 runs 14 residues. The CDR3 spells CASSLGGQNYGYTF. For the CDR3, the DNA is TGCGCCAGCAGCTTGGGCGGACAGAACTATGGCTACACCTTC. Together with reference TRBV5-1 and TRBJ1-2, the CDR3 gives the full variable domain: KAGVTQTPRYLIKTRGQQVTLSCSPISGHRSVSWYQQTPGQGLQFLFEYFSETQRNKGNFPGRFSGRQFSNSRSEMNVSTLELGDSALYLCASSLGGQNYGYTFGSGTRLTVV.

V is TRBV28 and J is TRBJ1-4; TRBD1 aligns across 8 bases. The germline V gene encodes CDR1 MDHEN and CDR2 SYDVKM. Germline trimming cut 5 bases from V and 3 bases from J; bases unmatched to any gene: 8. This CDR3 contains 16 residues. The CDR3 DNA reads TGTGCCAGCAGTCTAAATACAGGGGGGGCTAATGAAAAACTGTTTTTT. Translated: CASSLNTGGANEKLFF.

This chain connects TRBV7-9 to TRBJ2-1; TRBD2 matches 8 bases. The CDR3 has 16 amino acids. Germline loops: CDR1 SEHNR, CDR2 FQNEAQ (reference sequence). Trimming at V came to 5 bases and at J to 4 bases, leaving 10 bases not matched to a gene. The CDR3 DNA follows: TGTGCCAGCAGCCCAAATGGCGGGGGGCATTACAATGAGCAGTTCTTC. The encoded protein is CASSPNGGGHYNEQFF.

In its sample, this clone was seen once. The chain combines TRBV6-5 with TRBJ1-6; D is unresolved. The CDR3 runs to 16 residues. Trimming removed 0 bases at V and 1 base at J, with 7 bases between. In germline, CDR1 is MNHEY, CDR2 SVGAGI. CDR3: CASSYSGRSYNSPLHF. DNA of the CDR3: TGTGCCAGCAGTTACTCAGGACGGTCCTATAATTCACCCCTCCACTTT.

The chain joins TRBV6-2 or TRBV6-3 to TRBJ1-5; the match to TRBD1 covers 8 bases. Germline trimming cut 0 bases from V and 2 bases from J; bases unmatched to any gene: 9. CDR3 length: 18 residues. Germline values: CDR1 MNHEY, CDR2 SVGEGT. CDR3 sequence: CASSYSRTGNIGNQPQHF. CDR3 nucleotides: TGTGCCAGCAGTTACTCGCGGACAGGGAATATTGGCAATCAGCCCCAGCATTTT.

This clone showed up just once. This chain joins TRBV21-1 and TRBJ1-1; TRBD1 is taken as the D call from the table, unchecked against the DNA. TRBV21-1 is deemed a pseudogene. The CDR3 totals 16 residues. CDR3 nucleotides: TGTGCCAGCAGCAAAAACACAGGGGTTATGAACACTGAAGCTTTCTTT. Its protein product is CASSKNTGVMNTEAFF.

The chain has TRBV6-2 or TRBV6-3 and TRBJ1-5; D gene unclear. V lost 6 bases and J 5 bases, leaving 8 bases between the germline ends. The CDR3 contains 12 residues. Per germline, CDR1 MNHEY and CDR2 SVGEGT. CDR3: CASSPLYQPQHF. CDR3 bases: TGTGCCAGCAGCCCCCTTTATCAGCCCCAGCATTTT.

This rearrangement joins TRBV5-4 to TRBJ2-5, with TRBD2 identical over 7 bases. Germline V gives CDR1 SGHNT, CDR2 YYREEE (reference sequence). Germline trimming cut 0 bases from V and 7 bases from J; bases unmatched to any gene: 0. The CDR3 extends over 12 amino acids. This CDR3 is CASSLVAGTQYF. The CDR3 nucleotides are TGTGCCAGCAGCTTGGTAGCGGGGACCCAGTACTTC.

The chain uses TRBV5-1 and TRBJ2-2; D remains ambiguous. V was clipped by 1 base and J by 0 bases, with 13 bases between them. The CDR3 is 17 amino acids. CDR1 and CDR2 (germline): SGHRS, YFSETQ. Here the CDR3 DNA reads TGCGCCAGCAGCTTGAGGCCGGACGCCGCGAACACCGGGGAGCTGTTTTTT. This sequence encodes CASSLRPDAANTGELFF.

The chain has TRBV28 and TRBJ1-4; D gene ambiguous. Germline loops: CDR1 MDHEN, CDR2 SYDVKM. Deletions cut 4 bases from V and 7 bases from J, with 1 base between. The CDR3 consists of 10 residues. The CDR3, as DNA: TGTGCCAGCAGTTCTGAAAAACTGTTTTTT. Its protein is CASSSEKLFF.